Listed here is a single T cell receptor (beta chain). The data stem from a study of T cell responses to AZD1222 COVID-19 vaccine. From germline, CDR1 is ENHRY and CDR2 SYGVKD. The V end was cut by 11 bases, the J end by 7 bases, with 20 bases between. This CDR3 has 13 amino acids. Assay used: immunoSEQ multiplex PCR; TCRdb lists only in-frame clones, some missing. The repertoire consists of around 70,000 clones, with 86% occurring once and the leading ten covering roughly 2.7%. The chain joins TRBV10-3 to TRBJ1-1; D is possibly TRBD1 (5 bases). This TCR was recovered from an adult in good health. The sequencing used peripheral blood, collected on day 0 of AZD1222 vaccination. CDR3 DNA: TGTGCCGCTGGAAGCGGGGGAGGTGATGAAGCTTTCTTT. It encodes CAAGSGGGDEAFF.